This is a list of T cell receptor beta chains from one sample in a study of blood T cell repertoires in COVID-19. Sequencing was performed with immunoSEQ multiplex PCR; in TCRdb, only in-frame clones are kept and a portion is missing. The table shows approximately 250,000 clones, with around nine tenths occurring only once. The material sequenced was peripheral blood. These receptors originate from a woman aged 55-69 years with COVID-19, enrolled during active disease. CDR3s include the opening cysteine and the closing phenylalanine or tryptophan. D genes are given only for firm matches. The listing skips clone size in some rows; elsewhere it reads once, few, many or a size class.

clone size	V gene	D gene	J gene	CDR3 DNA	CDR3 protein
-	TRBV7-3	TRBD1	TRBJ1-1	TGTGCCAGCAGCTTAGACAGGGGTACTGAAGCTTTCTTT	CASSLDRGTEAFF
-	TRBV19	-	TRBJ1-6	TGTGCCAGTCGAGAGACAGATTATAATTCACCCCTCCACTTT	CASRETDYNSPLHF
-	TRBV12-3/TRBV12-4	TRBD1	TRBJ1-4	TGTGCCAGCAGTTTAGAGGACAGGGTCCTGTTTTTT	CASSLEDRVLFF
-	TRBV11-3	-	TRBJ2-3	TGTGCCAGCAGCTTAGGGGGACTCACAGATACGCAGTATTTT	CASSLGGLTDTQYF
once	TRBV7-8	TRBD1	TRBJ1-4	TGTGCCAGCAGCTTGGTAACACAGGGGAGGAATGAAAAACTGTTTTTT	CASSLVTQGRNEKLFF
-	TRBV9	-	TRBJ2-1	TGTGCCAGCAGCGTAGGTTGGGCCAATGAGCAGTTCTTC	CASSVGWANEQFF
few	TRBV9	TRBD1	TRBJ1-6	TGTGCCAGCAGCGCCCGAGACAGGGCACAATCACCCCTCCACTTT	CASSARDRAQSPLHF
-	TRBV18	TRBD1	TRBJ2-4	TGTGCCAGCTCACCCGGACAGGGTGTCGGCATTCAGTACTTC	CASSPGQGVGIQYF
-	TRBV24-1	-	TRBJ2-1	TGTGCCACCAGTGATTTAAGGCTAGAAGCGAGTGAGCAGTTCTTC	CATSDLRLEASEQFF
-	TRBV19	TRBD2	TRBJ2-3	TGTGCCAGTAGTATGACTAGCGGCACAGATACGCAGTATTTT	CASSMTSGTDTQYF
-	TRBV19	-	TRBJ1-5	TGTGCCAGTAGTATACAGTTTAGCAATCAGCCCCAGCATTTT	CASSIQFSNQPQHF
-	TRBV7-9	TRBD1	TRBJ1-1	TGTGCCAGCAGCGCCTATTTCGGGACAGGAGGAACTGAAGCTTTCTTT	CASSAYFGTGGTEAFF
-	TRBV28	-	TRBJ1-3	TGTGCCAGCAGTTCTGGGGGGAGCTCTGGAAACACCATATATTTT	CASSSGGSSGNTIYF
once	TRBV18	TRBD1	TRBJ1-4	TGTGCCAGCTCAGCATACAGGGGGTCGGATGAAAAACTGTTTTTT	CASSAYRGSDEKLFF
-	TRBV9	-	TRBJ2-1	TGTGCCAGCAGCCGAGAAAGGGGCCCTCCGAGGAATGAGCAGTTCTTC	CASSRERGPPRNEQFF
-	TRBV6-5	-	TRBJ2-1	TGTGCCAGCAGGGAGACACCCGGGGAAGAGCAGTTCTTC	CASRETPGEEQFF
-	TRBV5-4	-	TRBJ2-2	TGTGCCAGCAGCCTGGGAGTAAACACCGGGGAGCTGTTTTTT	CASSLGVNTGELFF
once	TRBV5-1	-	TRBJ1-1	TGCGCCAGCAGCCCCTCTCCCGCAGGGGACACTGAAGCTTTCTTT	CASSPSPAGDTEAFF
few	TRBV3-1/TRBV3-2	TRBD1	TRBJ1-4	TGTGCCAGCAGCCAATCGACAGGGGGGAAGGGAAAACTGTTTTTT	CASSQSTGGKGKLFF
-	TRBV24-1	TRBD1	TRBJ1-5	TGTGCCACCAGTGACCGACAGGGTCGCAATCAGCCCCAGCATTTT	CATSDRQGRNQPQHF
-	TRBV7-6	TRBD2	TRBJ2-3	TGTGCCAGCAGCTTAGGCGTGGCGGGAGGTACCACAGATACGCAGTATTTT	CASSLGVAGGTTDTQYF
-	TRBV6-1	-	TRBJ1-2	TGTGCCAGCAGTGAAGAGGGGGGGATTAGCTATGGCTACACCTTC	CASSEEGGISYGYTF
-	TRBV4-3	-	TRBJ2-2	TGCGCCAGCAGCCAAGAGAGGTGGGGGGACACCGGGGAGCTGTTTTTT	CASSQERWGDTGELFF
-	TRBV7-2	-	TRBJ2-3	TGTGCCAGCAGCTTAGGGGCAGGGGGCACAGATACGCAGTATTTT	CASSLGAGGTDTQYF
-	TRBV5-5	TRBD2	TRBJ2-1	TGTGCCAGCAGCCCGCCGGGACTAGCTTTGTATGAGCAGTTCTTC	CASSPPGLALYEQFF
-	TRBV30	-	TRBJ2-3	TGTGCCTGGAGCCCTGGGAGGGGGAGGGCAGATACGCAGTATTTT	CAWSPGRGRADTQYF
-	TRBV13	TRBD1	TRBJ1-2	TGTGCCAGCAGCCCCCGACAGGGGGCTCTGTACGGCTACACCTTC	CASSPRQGALYGYTF
-	TRBV28	-	TRBJ1-5	TGTGCCAGCAGTGACTCTAGCAATCAGCCCCAGCATTTT	CASSDSSNQPQHF
-	TRBV7-2	-	TRBJ2-5	TGTGCCAGCAGGTCCGGTGGGAGTGGAGAGACCCAGTACTTC	CASRSGGSGETQYF
-	TRBV30	TRBD1	TRBJ1-3	TGTGCCTGGAGTCACGACAGGGGATCTGGAAACACCATATATTTT	CAWSHDRGSGNTIYF
few	TRBV9	TRBD1	TRBJ1-1	TGTGCCAGCAGCGTTACAGGGGCCCGGAGGAAAGCTTTCTTT	CASSVTGARRKAFF
few	TRBV29-1	-	TRBJ1-1	TGCAGCGCCGTTCGGGGAGAAGGCACTGAAGCTTTCTTT	CSAVRGEGTEAFF
-	TRBV10-3	TRBD1	TRBJ2-6	TGTGCCATCAGTAGTCAGGGGGCTGGGGCCAACGTCCTGACTTTC	CAISSQGAGANVLTF
few	TRBV5-5	-	TRBJ1-5	TGTGCCAGCAGCTTGGATGGCAGGGCGAGCAATCAGCCCCAGCATTTT	CASSLDGRASNQPQHF
-	TRBV15	TRBD1	TRBJ1-5	TGTGCCACCAGCAGAGGACAGGGGCTCTTCCAGCCCCAGCATTTT	CATSRGQGLFQPQHF
few	TRBV19	-	TRBJ1-2	TGTGCCAGTAGTCTCCGGACAGATAACTATGGCTACACCTTC	CASSLRTDNYGYTF
-	TRBV30	TRBD1	TRBJ2-7	TGTGCCTGGAGAAGGACAGGGGGCTCCTACGAGCAGTACTTC	CAWRRTGGSYEQYF
-	TRBV20-1	-	TRBJ2-7	TGCAGTGCTGATCCTAAATACGAGCAGTACTTC	CSADPKYEQYF
-	TRBV7-2	-	TRBJ2-1	TGTGCCAGCAGCCTTGGGGTCGGGGGGCGCTCCTACAATGAGCAGTTCTTC	CASSLGVGGRSYNEQFF
few	TRBV18	-	TRBJ1-1	TGTGCCAGCTCTCAAAAACAGGGAAACACTGAAGCTTTCTTT	CASSQKQGNTEAFF
-	TRBV4-3	-	TRBJ2-3	TGCGCCAGCAGCCAAGGAGAGGGTCCAGATACGCAGTATTTT	CASSQGEGPDTQYF
few	TRBV7-2	-	TRBJ1-5	TGTGCCAGCAGCTCCAGGGGCGTTGATCAGCCCCAGCATTTT	CASSSRGVDQPQHF
-	TRBV4-2	-	TRBJ2-3	TGTGCCAGCAGCCAAGCCCGGGGTAGCTTCACAGATACGCAGTATTTT	CASSQARGSFTDTQYF
-	TRBV12-3/TRBV12-4	-	TRBJ1-4	TGTGCCAGCAGGAGACGGGGTAATGAAAAACTGTTTTTT	CASRRRGNEKLFF
once	TRBV27	-	TRBJ1-4	TGTGCCAGCAGTGCCCAGCCAGGGTTAACTAATGAAAAACTGTTTTTT	CASSAQPGLTNEKLFF
-	TRBV6-2/TRBV6-3	-	TRBJ1-4	TGTGCCAGCAGTTACTGGAGGAGGGTCGGTGAAAAACTGTTTTTT	CASSYWRRVGEKLFF
-	TRBV5-3	-	TRBJ1-1	TGTGCCAGAAGCTTACCGATTACTGACACTGAAGCTTTCTTT	CARSLPITDTEAFF
-	TRBV6-6	-	TRBJ1-1	TGTGCCAGCAGTTACTCCGAAGGTTCGGGGGGAGTTGAAGCTTTCTTT	CASSYSEGSGGVEAFF
few	TRBV6-1	TRBD2	TRBJ2-1	TGTGCCAGCAGTGAATTGGGTGGGGAGGCCACGGGGTTTAGTTGGCGGGGGAACTACAATGAGCAGTTCTTC	CASSELGGEATGFSWRGNYNEQFF
-	TRBV27	TRBD1	TRBJ1-6	TGTGCCAGCCGCAGGGGGCTCGGTTCACCCCTCCACTTT	CASRRGLGSPLHF
few	TRBV6-1	-	TRBJ1-3	TGTGCCAGCAGTGAGGTAGTTACTGGAAACACCATATATTTT	CASSEVVTGNTIYF
-	TRBV27	TRBD1	TRBJ1-5	TGTGCCAGCAGGAGGACCCGGGACAGGGGCCAGCCCCAGCATTTT	CASRRTRDRGQPQHF
-	TRBV27	TRBD1	TRBJ2-7	TGTGCCAGCAGTACAGGGGGCGTCAACGAGCAGTACTTC	CASSTGGVNEQYF
-	TRBV6-5	-	TRBJ1-4	TGTGCCAGCAGTACAATGACAGGTGGAAATGAAAAACTGTTTTTT	CASSTMTGGNEKLFF
few	TRBV23-1	TRBD2	TRBJ2-3	TGCGCCAGCAGTCAGCCCGATAGCGGGAGTGTTTCAACAGATACGCAGTATTTT	CASSQPDSGSVSTDTQYF
few	TRBV30	-	TRBJ1-1	TGTGCCCGAAGCCAGGGTCGGGACACTGAAGCTTTCTTT	CARSQGRDTEAFF
-	TRBV3-1/TRBV3-2	TRBD1	TRBJ1-3	TGTGCCAGCAGCTGGGACAGCAGCTCTGGAAACACCATATATTTT	CASSWDSSSGNTIYF